The rows below give T cell receptor beta chains drawn from one sample of a study of neoadjuvant anti-PD-1 for oral cavity cancer. Data came from immunoSEQ multiplex PCR; TCRdb stores just in-frame clones and leaves some out. The data hold 35,000 to 50,000 clones, with about 77% observed a single time. The sample in question was PBMCs, obtained after nivolumab (anti-PD-1) treatment. Receptor source: a person aged 35 to 85 with oral cavity squamous cell carcinoma. Both conserved end residues are part of each CDR3. Each record gives: clone size, V gene, J gene, D gene, CDR3 protein, CDR3 DNA. The D gene is left open where the match is weak. Only some rows state a clone size, as once, few, many or a class for expanded clones.

abundance: .; v_gene: TRBV20-1; j_gene: TRBJ2-2; d_gene: .; CDR3aa: CSAHGPGELFF; CDR3nt: TGCAGTGCCCACGGCCCCGGGGAGCTGTTTTTT
abundance: .; v_gene: TRBV5-1; j_gene: TRBJ2-5; d_gene: .; CDR3aa: CASSSRGPVETQYF; CDR3nt: TGCGCCAGCAGCTCCCGGGGACCTGTGGAGACCCAGTACTTC
abundance: .; v_gene: TRBV29-1; j_gene: TRBJ1-2; d_gene: .; CDR3aa: CSAEPTGQLHGYTF; CDR3nt: TGCAGCGCTGAACCGACAGGCCAACTCCATGGCTACACCTTC
abundance: .; v_gene: TRBV6-1; j_gene: TRBJ1-4; d_gene: .; CDR3aa: CASRTQRREKLFF; CDR3nt: TGTGCCAGCAGAACCCAACGACGAGAAAAACTGTTTTTT
abundance: few; v_gene: TRBV29-1; j_gene: TRBJ2-7; d_gene: .; CDR3aa: CSVVEGTYEQYF; CDR3nt: TGCAGCGTTGTGGAGGGGACCTACGAGCAGTACTTC
abundance: .; v_gene: TRBV28; j_gene: TRBJ2-3; d_gene: TRBD2; CDR3aa: CASSRGLAGGTDTQYF; CDR3nt: TGTGCCAGCAGCCGGGGACTAGCGGGAGGGACAGATACGCAGTATTTT
abundance: few; v_gene: TRBV14; j_gene: TRBJ2-2; d_gene: TRBD1; CDR3aa: CASSQWARRGPNTGELFF; CDR3nt: TGTGCCAGCAGCCAATGGGCCAGAAGGGGGCCTAACACCGGGGAGCTGTTTTTT
abundance: .; v_gene: TRBV18; j_gene: TRBJ1-4; d_gene: .; CDR3aa: CASSPDREKLFF; CDR3nt: TGTGCCAGCTCACCGGACCGTGAAAAACTGTTTTTT
abundance: .; v_gene: TRBV29-1; j_gene: TRBJ1-2; d_gene: TRBD1; CDR3aa: CSTPWRQGANGYTF; CDR3nt: TGCAGCACCCCCTGGAGACAGGGGGCTAATGGCTACACCTTC
abundance: .; v_gene: TRBV11-2; j_gene: TRBJ1-5; d_gene: .; CDR3aa: CASSLVGQPQHF; CDR3nt: TGTGCCAGCAGCTTGGTCGGTCAGCCCCAGCATTTT
abundance: .; v_gene: TRBV2; j_gene: TRBJ2-5; d_gene: TRBD1; CDR3aa: CASSEFTGGLETQYF; CDR3nt: TGTGCCAGCAGTGAATTTACAGGGGGCCTGGAGACCCAGTACTTC
abundance: .; v_gene: TRBV5-4; j_gene: TRBJ2-7; d_gene: .; CDR3aa: CASSSVDPLEQYF; CDR3nt: TGTGCCAGCAGCTCGGTGGATCCTCTCGAGCAGTACTTC
abundance: .; v_gene: TRBV21-1; j_gene: TRBJ2-1; d_gene: .; CDR3aa: CASSKVRGPTPCRDNEQFF; CDR3nt: TGTGCCAGCAGCAAAGTAAGGGGTCCGACTCCCTGCCGGGACAATGAGCAGTTCTTC
abundance: medium-sized; v_gene: TRBV2; j_gene: TRBJ2-1; d_gene: TRBD1; CDR3aa: CASRRDRATGEQFF; CDR3nt: TGTGCCAGTCGCCGAGACAGGGCAACGGGTGAGCAGTTCTTC
abundance: .; v_gene: TRBV7-9; j_gene: TRBJ1-3; d_gene: .; CDR3aa: CASSPTPGNTIYF; CDR3nt: TGTGCCAGCAGCCCTACCCCTGGAAACACCATATATTTT
abundance: once; v_gene: TRBV7-2; j_gene: TRBJ1-1; d_gene: TRBD1; CDR3aa: CASRPTGGITEAFF; CDR3nt: TGTGCCAGCAGGCCGACAGGGGGGATCACTGAAGCTTTCTTT
abundance: once; v_gene: TRBV5-8; j_gene: TRBJ1-1; d_gene: .; CDR3aa: CASSLDRQRNTEAFF; CDR3nt: TGTGCCAGCAGCTTGGATCGGCAGCGAAACACTGAAGCTTTCTTT
abundance: .; v_gene: TRBV10-3; j_gene: TRBJ2-1; d_gene: TRBD2; CDR3aa: CAIRSGTSGGNNEQFF; CDR3nt: TGTGCCATCAGATCCGGGACTAGCGGGGGGAACAATGAGCAGTTCTTC
abundance: .; v_gene: TRBV5-1; j_gene: TRBJ2-1; d_gene: .; CDR3aa: CASSFSRSAGNEQFF; CDR3nt: TGCGCCAGCAGCTTTTCTCGCAGCGCGGGTAATGAGCAGTTCTTC
abundance: once; v_gene: TRBV28; j_gene: TRBJ1-2; d_gene: TRBD1; CDR3aa: CASSLEAGTGRGGYTF; CDR3nt: TGTGCCAGCAGTTTGGAGGCAGGGACAGGACGAGGAGGCTACACCTTC
abundance: .; v_gene: TRBV18; j_gene: TRBJ2-3; d_gene: TRBD1; CDR3aa: CASSPTGASTDTQYF; CDR3nt: TGTGCCAGCTCACCGACAGGGGCGAGCACAGATACGCAGTATTTT
abundance: .; v_gene: TRBV19; j_gene: TRBJ2-7; d_gene: TRBD1; CDR3aa: CASSTGQGISYEQYF; CDR3nt: TGTGCCAGTAGTACGGGACAGGGCATCTCCTACGAGCAGTACTTC
abundance: .; v_gene: TRBV2; j_gene: TRBJ2-7; d_gene: TRBD1; CDR3aa: CASSAQGAQDEQYF; CDR3nt: TGTGCCAGCAGTGCACAGGGGGCTCAGGACGAGCAGTACTTC